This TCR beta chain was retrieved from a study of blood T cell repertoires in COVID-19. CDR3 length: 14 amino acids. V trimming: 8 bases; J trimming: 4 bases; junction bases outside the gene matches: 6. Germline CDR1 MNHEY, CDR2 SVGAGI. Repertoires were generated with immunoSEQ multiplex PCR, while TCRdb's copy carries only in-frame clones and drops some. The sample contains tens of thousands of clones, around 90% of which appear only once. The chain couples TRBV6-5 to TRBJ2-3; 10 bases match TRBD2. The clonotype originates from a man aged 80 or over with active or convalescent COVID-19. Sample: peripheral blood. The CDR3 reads CASHPGLASDTQYF. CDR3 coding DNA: TGTGCCAGCCATCCGGGACTAGCGTCAGATACGCAGTATTTT.